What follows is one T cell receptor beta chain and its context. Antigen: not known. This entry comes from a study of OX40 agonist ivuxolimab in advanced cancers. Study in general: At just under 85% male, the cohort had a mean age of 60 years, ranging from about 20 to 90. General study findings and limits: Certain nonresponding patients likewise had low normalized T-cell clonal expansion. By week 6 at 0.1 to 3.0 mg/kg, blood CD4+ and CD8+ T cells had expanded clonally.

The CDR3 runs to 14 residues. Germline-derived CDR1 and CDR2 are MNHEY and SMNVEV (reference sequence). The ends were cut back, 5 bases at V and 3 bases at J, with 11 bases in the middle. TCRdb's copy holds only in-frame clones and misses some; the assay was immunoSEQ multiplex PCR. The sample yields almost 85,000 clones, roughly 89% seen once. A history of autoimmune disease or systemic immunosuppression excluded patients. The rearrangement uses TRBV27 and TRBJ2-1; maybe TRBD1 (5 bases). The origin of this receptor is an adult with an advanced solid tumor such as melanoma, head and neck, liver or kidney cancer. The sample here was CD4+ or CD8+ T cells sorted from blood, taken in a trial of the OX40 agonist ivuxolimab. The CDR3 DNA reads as TGTGCCAGCAGTGGACACAGAAACTACAATGAGCAGTTCTTC. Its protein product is CASSGHRNYNEQFF.